The 2 T cell receptor beta chains below all came from one sample that was sequenced in a study of T cell responses to AZD1222 COVID-19 vaccine. Using immunoSEQ multiplex PCR, the repertoire was profiled, and TCRdb retains in-frame clones only, with some absent. This repertoire shows some 84,000 clones, approximately 85% found once; its top ten account for around an eighth. The specimen was peripheral blood, collected 28 days after the second AZD1222 dose. The receptors were sampled from an adult who received the AZD1222 COVID-19 vaccine.

This clone was detected only once. The V gene is TRBV12-5, the J gene TRBJ2-7, with TRBD2 matching over 8 bases. J was trimmed by 6 bases and V by 7 bases; bases with no gene match: 11. Germline lookup yields CDR1 LGHNT and CDR2 FRNRAP. The length of the CDR3 is 14 residues. The CDR3 nucleotides read TGTGCTAGTGCACCGTTCGGGGGGGCGGTCGAGCAGTACTTC. Translating gives CASAPFGGAVEQYF.

This clone was counted between two and nine times. This sequence joins TRBV9 and TRBJ2-5; TRBD1 agrees at 9 bases. Germline lookup yields CDR1 SGDLS and CDR2 YYNGEE. V lost 4 bases, J lost 1 base, and 11 bases stayed unmatched. The CDR3 contains 17 residues. DNA of the CDR3: TGTGCCAGCAGCCCAGGCAGGAGGACAGGGGCCCAAGAGACCCAGTACTTC. As protein: CASSPGRRTGAQETQYF.